A selection of T cell receptor beta chains follows, all from one sample in a study of T-cell memory formation after mild COVID-19. TCRdb passed the 5' RACE reads through MiXCR, listing each CDR3 protein once. The sample has under 300,000 distinct CDR3 sequences; 7% to 10% are singletons. Specimen: PBMCs or a T cell subset sorted from them (not recorded which). The receptor source for this set is a man between 18 and 29 years old who had mild COVID-19 (a few samples of this study predate the infection). Cell type and time point are not known. Each CDR3 is given with its conserved first and last residue. A D gene is named only where the DNA matches it firmly. Size is omitted from some rows. Given values are once, few, many or a class for expanded clones.

>TRBV7-9|TRBJ1-4|13|few|NA
CASTFPGREKLFF
TGTGCCAGCACCTTCCCCGGTCGCGAAAAACTGTTTTTT
>TRBV12-3/TRBV12-4|TRBJ2-1|15|NA|TRBD2
CASRSGGAASNEQFF
TGTGCCAGCAGGAGCGGGGGAGCGGCATCCAATGAGCAGTTCTTC
>TRBV13|TRBJ1-5|15|NA|NA
CASSLGAGLNQPQHF
TGTGCCAGCAGCTTAGGGGCAGGGTTAAACCAGCCCCAGCATTTT
>TRBV20-1|TRBJ2-1|14|NA|TRBD2
CSALAGGPYNEQFF
TGCAGTGCATTAGCGGGGGGACCCTACAATGAGCAGTTCTTC
>TRBV6-5|TRBJ2-7|12|NA|NA
CASIARGGFRYF
TGTGCCAGCATCGCGCGCGGGGGCTTTCGGTACTTC
>TRBV6-1|TRBJ2-5|14|few|NA
CASSELGNRETQYF
TGTGCCAGCAGTGAATTGGGTAATAGAGAGACCCAGTACTTC
>TRBV7-3|TRBJ1-1|17|NA|NA
CASSPRGGTVMNTEAFF
TGTGCCAGCAGCCCCCGCGGAGGGACGGTTATGAACACTGAAGCTTTCTTT
>TRBV2|TRBJ1-1|14|few|NA
CASRYGTLNTEAFF
TGTGCCAGCAGGTATGGGACACTTAACACTGAAGCTTTCTTT
>TRBV6-1|TRBJ1-5|15|NA|NA
CASSEEMGSNQPQHF
TGTGCCAGCAGTGAAGAGATGGGCAGCAATCAGCCCCAGCATTTT
>TRBV12-3/TRBV12-4|TRBJ1-1|13|many|NA
CASFDGGATEAFF
TGTGCCAGCTTCGACGGGGGTGCCACTGAAGCTTTCTTT
>TRBV3-1|TRBJ2-5|14|NA|NA
CASSSGLARETQYF
TGTGCCAGCAGCTCAGGGCTAGCGCGGGAGACCCAGTACTTC
>TRBV3-1|TRBJ1-1|15|NA|TRBD1
CASSQRGRPWTEAFF
TGTGCCAGCAGCCAAAGGGGGCGACCGTGGACTGAAGCTTTCTTT
>TRBV20-1|TRBJ1-2|15|NA|NA
CSATHRQTANYGYTF
TGCAGTGCGACCCACAGACAGACAGCTAACTATGGCTACACCTTC
>TRBV29-1|TRBJ1-2|15|few|TRBD1
CSVDLGRGGLYGYTF
TGCAGCGTTGATCTCGGCAGGGGGGGCCTGTATGGCTACACCTTC
>TRBV15|TRBJ1-5|15|many|NA
CATSPDGGRNQPQHF
TGTGCCACCAGCCCCGACGGGGGGAGAAATCAGCCCCAGCATTTT
>TRBV29-1|TRBJ2-5|11|few|NA
CSVDRRETQYF
TGCAGCGTTGACCGGCGGGAGACCCAGTACTTC
>TRBV5-1|TRBJ2-1|15|many|TRBD1
CARPPEGASYNEQFF
TGCGCCAGGCCGCCCGAGGGGGCCTCCTACAATGAGCAGTTCTTC
>TRBV10-2|TRBJ2-1|15|many|NA
CASSDVVGGRNEQFF
TGCGCCAGCAGTGATGTAGTGGGGGGGCGCAATGAGCAGTTCTTC
>TRBV7-9|TRBJ1-1|16|few|TRBD1
CASSLPGTDLNTEAFF
TGTGCCAGCAGCTTACCCGGGACAGACTTGAACACTGAAGCTTTCTTT
>TRBV3-1|TRBJ2-3|16|NA|TRBD2
CASSQDLAGVTDTQYF
TGTGCCAGCAGCCAAGACCTAGCGGGGGTCACAGATACGCAGTATTTT
>TRBV4-1|TRBJ1-4|16|NA|TRBD1
CASSPRRTGVNEKLFF
TGCGCCAGCAGCCCGCGAAGGACAGGAGTTAATGAAAAACTGTTTTTT
>TRBV29-1|TRBJ1-1|12|NA|NA
CSFLAVNTEAFF
TGCAGCTTCCTCGCAGTGAACACTGAAGCTTTCTTT
>TRBV10-3|TRBJ1-6|14|NA|NA
CAISESGTYSPLHF
TGTGCCATCAGTGAGTCGGGCACTTATTCACCCCTCCACTTT
>TRBV6-1|TRBJ2-3|15|NA|TRBD2
CASSGIAGGTDTQYF
TGTGCCAGCAGTGGGATAGCGGGGGGCACAGATACGCAGTATTTT
>TRBV7-3|TRBJ2-1|13|NA|NA
CASSLYLASEQFF
TGTGCCAGCAGCTTATACTTGGCGAGTGAGCAGTTCTTC
>TRBV5-1|TRBJ1-2|15|NA|NA
CASSQDLGPSYGYTF
TGCGCCAGCAGTCAAGATCTCGGACCGTCCTATGGCTACACCTTC
>TRBV12-3/TRBV12-4|TRBJ2-7|16|few|TRBD2
CASSPLRLAGIYEQYF
TGTGCCAGCAGCCCGCTGCGACTAGCGGGGATATACGAGCAGTACTTC
>TRBV5-1|TRBJ1-3|16|few|TRBD1
CASSPLGTGLGNTIYF
TGCGCCAGCAGCCCGTTAGGGACAGGGCTTGGAAACACCATATATTTT
>TRBV6-2/TRBV6-3|TRBJ1-6|13|many|NA
CASRPDMRLTLHF
TGTGCCAGCAGACCGGACATGCGTCTGACCCTCCACTTT
>TRBV18|TRBJ1-5|14|few|NA
CASSPNGVNQPQHF
TGTGCCAGCTCACCAAACGGGGTCAATCAGCCCCAGCATTTT
>TRBV12-3/TRBV12-4|TRBJ2-2|15|many|NA
CASSSLNRNTGELFF
TGTGCCAGCAGTTCCCTTAACAGGAACACCGGGGAGCTGTTTTTT
>TRBV7-9|TRBJ1-5|15|few|NA
CASSTGQPFNQPQHF
TGTGCCAGCAGTACCGGGCAGCCGTTCAATCAGCCCCAGCATTTT
>TRBV5-1|TRBJ2-1|15|many|NA
CASSLALAEYNEQFF
TGCGCCAGCAGCTTGGCTTTAGCGGAATACAATGAGCAGTTCTTC
>TRBV10-3|TRBJ2-1|16|few|NA
CAISERAEGSYNEQFF
TGTGCCATCAGTGAGAGGGCGGAGGGCTCCTACAATGAGCAGTTCTTC